This T cell receptor (beta chain) was recorded in a study of T cell changes during pregnancy in multiple sclerosis. The protocol was immunoSEQ multiplex PCR, while the TCRdb copy is restricted to in-frame clones and leaves out a portion. This sample has about 60,000 clones; about 92% occur once, and the top ten carry approximately 2%. The sample here was peripheral blood, taken after pregnancy. The sequence was obtained from a female donor with multiple sclerosis, enrolled in a pregnancy study.

This chain's CDR3 is CASSEPGTGSLWETQYF. CDR3 nucleotide sequence: TGTGCCAGCAGTGAACCCGGGACAGGGTCTCTGTGGGAGACCCAGTACTTC. The V and J genes are TRBV6-1 and TRBJ2-5; TRBD1 matches at 9 bases. The germline gives CDR1 MNHNS, CDR2 SASEGT. CDR3 length: 17 residues. V dropped 2 bases and J dropped 5; count of bases not matched to a gene: 12.